This TCR beta chain comes out of a study of T cell responses to AZD1222 COVID-19 vaccine. The study's findings and limits: Donors skewed white British and female; clonal diversity was possibly underestimated. Researchers report vaccine-associated CD4 TCRs spanning spike, with dominance at 160-218 and 743-854. Repertoire samples came only from after the peak T cell response.

Concerning this clone: Its specificity is not known.

Some clones are missing from TCRdb's copy, which holds only in-frame ones; the method was immunoSEQ multiplex PCR. This sample has some 150,000 clones, with roughly nine tenths found just once. V lost 2 bases to trimming and J lost 8 bases, with 11 bases between them. This CDR3 is 13 amino acids long. Per germline, CDR1 SGDLS and CDR2 YYNGEE. The source material was peripheral blood, sampled 28 days after the second AZD1222 dose. The chain uses TRBV9 and TRBJ2-1, with D perhaps matching TRBD1 or TRBD2 (5 bases each). The origin of this receptor is an adult who received the AZD1222 COVID-19 vaccine. For the CDR3, the DNA is TGTGCCAGCAGCGTCCCAGGGAGCTATGAGCAGTTCTTC. Protein product: CASSVPGSYEQFF.